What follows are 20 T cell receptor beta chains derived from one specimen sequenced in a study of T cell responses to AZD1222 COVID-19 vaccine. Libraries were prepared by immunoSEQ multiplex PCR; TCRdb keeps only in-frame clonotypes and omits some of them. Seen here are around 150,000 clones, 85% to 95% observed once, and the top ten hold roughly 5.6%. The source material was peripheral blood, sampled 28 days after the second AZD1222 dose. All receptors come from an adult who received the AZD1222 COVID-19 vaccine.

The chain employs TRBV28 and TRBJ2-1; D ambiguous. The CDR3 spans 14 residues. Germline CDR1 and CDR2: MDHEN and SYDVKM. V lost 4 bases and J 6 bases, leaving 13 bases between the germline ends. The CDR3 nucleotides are TGTGCCAGCAGTTCCGGTGCCCCCCCCAATGAGCAGTTCTTC. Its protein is CASSSGAPPNEQFF. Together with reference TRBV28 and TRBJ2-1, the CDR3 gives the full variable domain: DVKVTQSSRYLVKRTGEKVFLECVQDMDHENMFWYRQDPGLGLRLIYFSYDVKMKEKGDIPEGYSVSREKKERFSLILESASTNQTSMYLCASSSGAPPNEQFFGPGTRLTVL.

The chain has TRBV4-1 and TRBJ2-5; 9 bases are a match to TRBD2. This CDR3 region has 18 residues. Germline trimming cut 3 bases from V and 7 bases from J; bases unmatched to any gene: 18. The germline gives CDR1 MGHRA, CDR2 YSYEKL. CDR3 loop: CASSHPPLVRGRGGTQYF. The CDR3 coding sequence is TGCGCCAGCAGCCACCCACCTCTGGTCCGCGGGAGGGGGGGGACCCAGTACTTC.

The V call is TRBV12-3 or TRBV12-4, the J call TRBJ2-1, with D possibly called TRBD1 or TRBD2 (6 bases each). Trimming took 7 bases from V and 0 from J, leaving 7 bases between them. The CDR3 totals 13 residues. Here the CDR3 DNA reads TGTGCCAGCAAGGGGGGCTCCTACAATGAGCAGTTCTTC. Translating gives CASKGGSYNEQFF.

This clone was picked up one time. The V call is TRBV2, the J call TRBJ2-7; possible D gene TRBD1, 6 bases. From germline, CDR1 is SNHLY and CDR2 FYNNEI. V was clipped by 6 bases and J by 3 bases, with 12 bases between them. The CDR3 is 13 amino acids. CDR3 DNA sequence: TGTGCCAGCAGCGACGGACAGAACTACGAGCAGTACTTC. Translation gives CASSDGQNYEQYF.

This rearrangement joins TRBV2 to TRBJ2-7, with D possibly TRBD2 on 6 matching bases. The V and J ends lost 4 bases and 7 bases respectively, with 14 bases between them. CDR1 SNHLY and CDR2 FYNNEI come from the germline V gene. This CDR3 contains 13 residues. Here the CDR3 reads CASSARLAREQYF. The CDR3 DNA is TGTGCCAGCAGTGCCAGGCTAGCGAGGGAGCAGTACTTC.

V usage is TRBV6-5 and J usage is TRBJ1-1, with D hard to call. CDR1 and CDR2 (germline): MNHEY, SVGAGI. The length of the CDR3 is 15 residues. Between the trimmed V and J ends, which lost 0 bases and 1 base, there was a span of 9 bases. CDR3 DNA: TGTGCCAGCAGTTACTCGGGGTCCGCGAACACTGAAGCTTTCTTT. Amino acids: CASSYSGSANTEAFF.

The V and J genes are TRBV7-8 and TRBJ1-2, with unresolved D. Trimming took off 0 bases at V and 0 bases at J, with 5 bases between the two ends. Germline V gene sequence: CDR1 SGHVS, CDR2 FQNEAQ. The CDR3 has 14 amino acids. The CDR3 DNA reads TGTGCCAGCAGCTTAGCGGAGGCTAACTATGGCTACACCTTC. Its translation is CASSLAEANYGYTF.

CDR3 nucleotides: TGTGCCAGCAGCTTCGGACTAGCGGGATCCCGGGGTGAGCAGTTCTTC. Residues: CASSFGLAGSRGEQFF. The V and J genes are TRBV5-4 and TRBJ2-1; 12 bases are a match to TRBD2. The V segment lost 2 bases and the J segment 9 bases; nucleotides outside the gene matches: 9. This CDR3 is built from 16 residues. Looked up from germline, CDR1 is SGHNT and CDR2 is YYREEE (reference sequence).

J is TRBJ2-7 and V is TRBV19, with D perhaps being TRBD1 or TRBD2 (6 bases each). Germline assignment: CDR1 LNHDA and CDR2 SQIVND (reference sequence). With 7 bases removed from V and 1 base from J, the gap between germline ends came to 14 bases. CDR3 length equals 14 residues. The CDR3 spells CASKEGGRSYEQYF. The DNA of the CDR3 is TGTGCCAGTAAGGAGGGGGGCCGATCCTACGAGCAGTACTTC.

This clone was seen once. The CDR3 DNA is TGTGCCAGCAGCTTGAATCCACAGTTATATGGCTACACCTTC. Translation: CASSLNPQLYGYTF. The chain has TRBV7-2 and TRBJ1-2, with no clear D. V was cut by 3 bases and J by 5 bases, with 13 bases left in between. Germline lookup yields CDR1 SGHTA and CDR2 FQGNSA. The CDR3 spans 14 residues. The full variable domain, rest sourced from reference TRBV7-2 and TRBJ1-2, is GAGVSQSPSNKVTEKGKDVELRCDPISGHTALYWYRQSLGQGLEFLIYFQGNSAPDKSGLPSDRFSAERTGGSVSTLTIQRTQQEDSAVYLCASSLNPQLYGYTFGSGTRLTVV.

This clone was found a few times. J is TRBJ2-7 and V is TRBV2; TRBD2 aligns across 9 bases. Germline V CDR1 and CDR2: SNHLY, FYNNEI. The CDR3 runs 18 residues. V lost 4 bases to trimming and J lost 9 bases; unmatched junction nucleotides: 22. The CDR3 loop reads CASSGAGTSITGFLRQYF. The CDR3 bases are TGTGCCAGCAGTGGGGCCGGGACTAGCATTACGGGCTTCCTGCGGCAGTACTTC.

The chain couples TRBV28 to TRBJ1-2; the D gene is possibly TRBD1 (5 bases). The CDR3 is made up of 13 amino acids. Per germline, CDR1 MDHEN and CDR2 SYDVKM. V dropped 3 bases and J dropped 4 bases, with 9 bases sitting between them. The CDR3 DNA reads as TGTGCCAGCAGTTTCTCGGGACTCTATGGCTACACCTTC. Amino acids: CASSFSGLYGYTF.

CDR3 nucleotides: TGTGCCAGCAGCCAACATCGAAGGAGTTCTGGAAACACCATATATTTT. This encodes CASSQHRRSSGNTIYF. The chain couples TRBV3-1 (or the pseudogene TRBV3-2) to TRBJ1-3; D gene unclear. The germline V gene encodes CDR1 LGHDT and CDR2 YNNKEL (reference sequence). The CDR3 runs to 16 residues. Trimming stripped 2 bases from V and 1 base from J, with 12 bases between.

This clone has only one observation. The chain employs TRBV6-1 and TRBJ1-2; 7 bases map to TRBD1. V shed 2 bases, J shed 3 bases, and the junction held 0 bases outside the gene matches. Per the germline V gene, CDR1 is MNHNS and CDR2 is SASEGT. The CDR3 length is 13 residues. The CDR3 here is CASSEQGDYGYTF. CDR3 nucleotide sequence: TGTGCCAGCAGTGAACAGGGGGACTATGGCTACACCTTC.

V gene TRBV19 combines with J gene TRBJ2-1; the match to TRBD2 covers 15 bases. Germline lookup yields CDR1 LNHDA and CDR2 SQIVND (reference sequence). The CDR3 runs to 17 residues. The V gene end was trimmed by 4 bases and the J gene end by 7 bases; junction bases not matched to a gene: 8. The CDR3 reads CASSTRTSGRAGNEQFF. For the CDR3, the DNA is TGTGCCAGTAGTACGAGGACTAGCGGGAGGGCCGGAAATGAGCAGTTCTTC. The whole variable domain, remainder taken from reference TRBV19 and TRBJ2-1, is DGGITQSPKYLFRKEGQNVTLSCEQNLNHDAMYWYRQDPGQGLRLIYYSQIVNDFQKGDIAEGYSVSREKKESFPLTVTSAQKNPTAFYLCASSTRTSGRAGNEQFFGPGTRLTVL.

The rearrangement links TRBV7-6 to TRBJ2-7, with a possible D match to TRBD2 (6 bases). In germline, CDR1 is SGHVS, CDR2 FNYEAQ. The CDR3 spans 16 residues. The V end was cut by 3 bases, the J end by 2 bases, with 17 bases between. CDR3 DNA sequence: TGTGCCAGCAGCTTTAGCTTGGGAGGCCTACCCTACGAGCAGTACTTC. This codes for CASSFSLGGLPYEQYF.

The CDR3 loop reads CASSPEPLTYEQYF. CDR3 in DNA: TGCGCCAGCAGCCCTGAACCGCTTACCTACGAGCAGTACTTC. This chain joins TRBV5-1 and TRBJ2-7, with unresolved D. Germline V lookup: CDR1 SGHRS, CDR2 YFSETQ. Trimming pared 4 bases from V and 2 bases from J, leaving 13 bases between. The CDR3 is 14 residues long.

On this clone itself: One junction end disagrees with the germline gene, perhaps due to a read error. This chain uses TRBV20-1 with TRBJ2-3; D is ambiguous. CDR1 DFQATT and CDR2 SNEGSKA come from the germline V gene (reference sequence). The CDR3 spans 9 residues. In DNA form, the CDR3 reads TGCAGTGCTAGAGTACCACCCCTTTGG. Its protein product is CSARVPPLW.

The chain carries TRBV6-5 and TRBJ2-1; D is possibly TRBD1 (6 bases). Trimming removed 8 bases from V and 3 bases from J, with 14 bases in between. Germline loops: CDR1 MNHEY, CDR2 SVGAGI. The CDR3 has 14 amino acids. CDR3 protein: CASAGTRGYNEQFF. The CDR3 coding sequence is TGTGCCAGCGCAGGTACCAGGGGCTACAATGAGCAGTTCTTC.

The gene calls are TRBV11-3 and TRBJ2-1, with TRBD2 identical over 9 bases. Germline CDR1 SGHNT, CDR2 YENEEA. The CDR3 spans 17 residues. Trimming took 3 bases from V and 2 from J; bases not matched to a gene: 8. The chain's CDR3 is CASSLSGREGPYNEQFF. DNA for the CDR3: TGTGCCAGCAGCTTGAGTGGGCGGGAGGGCCCCTACAATGAGCAGTTCTTC.